The 3 T cell receptor beta chains reported below all come from one sample, sequenced in a study of blood T cell repertoires in COVID-19. Clones were read by immunoSEQ multiplex PCR, and TCRdb kept only the in-frame ones, dropping some. Seen here are roughly 260,000 clones, about 89% observed once, and the top ten hold under 2.5%. The sequenced sample consisted of peripheral blood. Source of these receptors: a woman aged 45-59 years with acute or convalescent COVID-19.

This chain joins TRBV7-9 and TRBJ1-2, with TRBD1 identical over 7 bases. The CDR3 runs 14 residues. Germline V CDR1 and CDR2: SEHNR, FQNEAQ (reference sequence). J lost 5 bases, V lost 4 bases, and 7 bases had no gene match. CDR3: CASSSSRGPYGYTF. The CDR3 DNA reads as TGTGCCAGCAGCTCCTCGAGGGGGCCGTATGGCTACACCTTC.

The chain joins TRBV10-3 to TRBJ1-1, with TRBD1 as a possible D gene (5 bases). The CDR3 covers 13 residues. CDR1 is ENHRY, CDR2 SYGVKD, per germline. The V end was cut by 6 bases, the J end by 1 base, with 9 bases between. The CDR3 DNA reads TGTGCCATCAGGAGCGACAGGAACACTGAAGCTTTCTTT. Encoded protein: CAIRSDRNTEAFF.

This clone was picked up one time. In DNA form, the CDR3 reads TGTGCCAGCAGCTCCGTGGGACTATCTAGCGGGGAGCTGTTTTTT. This encodes CASSSVGLSSGELFF. The gene calls are TRBV11-2 and TRBJ2-2, with 7 positions matching TRBD2. V trimming: 4 bases; J trimming: 7 bases; junction bases outside the gene matches: 9. The CDR3 totals 15 residues. From germline, CDR1 is SGHAT and CDR2 FQNNGV.